The clone carrying this T cell receptor (beta chain) was detected once. The germline gives CDR1 SGHAT, CDR2 FQDESV (reference sequence). The CDR3 spans 15 residues. V lost 6 bases to trimming and J lost 0 bases; unmatched junction nucleotides: 4. Patients in the study, people with chemo-refractory metastatic non-small-cell lung cancer, received focal radiation plus ipilimumab CTLA-4 blockade. Here immunoSEQ multiplex PCR was the method, and the copy in TCRdb shows in-frame clones only, minus some. Of around 78,000 clones listed, under 80% were seen once; the top ten hold 4%. The sample originates from a study of radiotherapy plus CTLA-4 blockade in lung cancer.

The sample was peripheral blood, taken from a patient treated with radiotherapy plus ipilimumab. The gene calls are TRBV11-1 and TRBJ2-3, with 9 bases lining up with TRBD1. The receptor's source is a human donor with non-small cell lung cancer who had a partial response to radiotherapy plus ipilimumab. Some clones in this sample may be carry-over from other donors' samples. The CDR3 reads CASSPGTGSTDTQYF. For the CDR3, the DNA is TGTGCCAGCAGTCCCGGGACAGGGAGCACAGATACGCAGTATTTT.